This is a list of T cell receptor beta chains from one sample in a study of cytomegalovirus exposure and HLA in healthy donors. The protocol was immunoSEQ multiplex PCR, while the TCRdb copy is restricted to in-frame clones and leaves out a portion. The sample has hundreds of thousands of clones, approximately 80% seen once. The sequenced material came from PBMCs. The receptor source for this set is a male donor in good health and CMV-seronegative. Both conserved end residues are part of each CDR3. Each record gives: D gene, V gene, clone size, J gene, CDR3 DNA, CDR3 protein. A D gene is named only where the DNA matches it firmly. Clone sizes are given selectively: once, few, many, or a class where the clone is expanded.

.	TRBV18	.	TRBJ1-1	TGTGCCAGCTCAACTACAGGGAGAGACACTGAAGCTTTCTTT	CASSTTGRDTEAFF
TRBD2	TRBV4-1	.	TRBJ2-3	TGCGCCAGCAGCCAAGATCTAGTGGGAGGGGATACGCAGTATTTT	CASSQDLVGGDTQYF
.	TRBV28	.	TRBJ2-5	TGTGCCAGCAGTTCGTACGCGGGGCAAGAGACCCAGTACTTC	CASSSYAGQETQYF
.	TRBV7-9	few	TRBJ1-1	TGTGCCAGCAGCTTTGGCATGAACACTGAAGCTTTCTTT	CASSFGMNTEAFF
.	TRBV7-9	once	TRBJ1-1	TGTGCCAGCAGCTTAGGGCGGGGGACGGGGAACACTGAAGCTTTCTTT	CASSLGRGTGNTEAFF
.	TRBV28	once	TRBJ2-1	TGTGCCAGCAGGCCGCACTCGGGACTTACCGACGATGAGCAGTTCTTC	CASRPHSGLTDDEQFF
.	TRBV4-1	.	TRBJ2-7	TGCGCCAGCAGCCAAGACGCGCAATCCTACGAGCAGTACTTC	CASSQDAQSYEQYF
.	TRBV14	.	TRBJ2-7	TGTGCCAGCAGCCAAGATTTGTGGCCTCCCTACGAGCAGTACTTC	CASSQDLWPPYEQYF
.	TRBV5-4	.	TRBJ2-7	TGTGCCAGCAGCTTGAATGGCAGGGGCTACGAGCAGTACTTC	CASSLNGRGYEQYF
TRBD1	TRBV30	once	TRBJ2-7	TGTGCCTGGGGACAGGGGAGCTCCTACGAGCAGTACTTC	CAWGQGSSYEQYF
.	TRBV7-9	.	TRBJ1-6	TGTGCCAGCCGACAGAGCTCCTATAATTCACCCCTCCACTTT	CASRQSSYNSPLHF
.	TRBV28	.	TRBJ1-6	TGTGCCAGCAGTTTCCCAGGACAGCCCAATTCACCCCTCCACTTT	CASSFPGQPNSPLHF
.	TRBV29-1	.	TRBJ1-2	TGCAGCGTTGGACAGTTAGCTAACTATGGCTACACCTTC	CSVGQLANYGYTF
TRBD1	TRBV18	.	TRBJ2-7	TGTGCCAGCTCACCTGGACAGGGGGTCGGCGAGCAGTACTTC	CASSPGQGVGEQYF
.	TRBV12-2	.	TRBJ2-3	TGTGCAAGTCGCTTAGCGCAGGACAGCCGCACAGATACGCAGTATTTT	CASRLAQDSRTDTQYF
TRBD1	TRBV5-1	.	TRBJ1-1	TGCGCCAGCAGCTTAGGACAGGGCATCGGTTCGAACACTGAAGCTTTCTTT	CASSLGQGIGSNTEAFF
TRBD2	TRBV19	.	TRBJ2-2	TGTGCCAGTAGTAGGGCTAGCGGGAGTGGAACCGGGGAGCTGTTTTTT	CASSRASGSGTGELFF